This section outlines one T cell receptor beta chain sequence together with its context. The length of the CDR3 is 14 residues. This sample is drawn from a study of T cell responses to AZD1222 COVID-19 vaccine. Method: immunoSEQ multiplex PCR; TCRdb's copy keeps in-frame clones and lacks some. Of 130,000 to 150,000 clones listed, 90% to 95% are singletons. This clonotype was sampled from an adult in good health. The starting material was peripheral blood, obtained on day 0 of AZD1222 vaccination. The chain is built from TRBV21-1 and TRBJ2-1; the table's TRBD1 call for D was not verified on the DNA. TRBV21-1 counts as a pseudogene. The CDR3 region is CASSKEEGDNEQFF. The CDR3, as DNA: TGTGCCAGCAGCAAAGAGGAAGGGGACAATGAGCAGTTCTTC.